The 7 T cell receptor beta chains in this list originate from one sample, sequenced in a study of spatial heterogeneity in lung cancer. Time point of the sample: blood at routine non-recurrence follow-up after resection. TCRdb recomputed calls from the 5' RACE reads with MiXCR, one row per CDR3 protein. This sample has approximately 10,000 distinct CDR3 sequences; around 23% occur once, and the top ten carry 3.9%. Sample: PBMCs, taken at follow-up. The receptors here all came from a female donor with early-stage non-small cell lung cancer.

In this sample, this clonotype is medium-sized. The chain carries TRBV7-2 and TRBJ2-1; 13 nucleotides agree with TRBD2. J gave up 8 bases and V 2 bases, and 12 bases lay outside the gene matches. The CDR3 runs to 18 residues. Germline CDR1 reads SGHTA; CDR2 reads FQGNSA. Here the CDR3 reads CASSLPIRTSGSLYEQFF. CDR3 nucleotide sequence: TGTGCCAGCAGCTTACCGATTCGGACTAGCGGGAGTCTGTATGAGCAGTTCTTC. The full variable domain, rest sourced from reference TRBV7-2 and TRBJ2-1, is GAGVSQSPSNKVTEKGKDVELRCDPISGHTALYWYRQSLGQGLEFLIYFQGNSAPDKSGLPSDRFSAERTGGSVSTLTIQRTQQEDSAVYLCASSLPIRTSGSLYEQFFGPGTRLTVL.

This clonotype was picked up a small number of times. This chain joins TRBV11-2 and TRBJ2-7; D perhaps matches TRBD2 (6 bases). The germline V gene encodes CDR1 SGHAT and CDR2 FQNNGV. V lost 5 bases to trimming and J lost 4 bases, with 18 bases between them. The CDR3 sequence is 15 residues long. CDR3 nucleotide sequence: TGTGCCAGCAGCCCCATCCGGCGGGGCGTTTACGAGCAGTACTTC. Translation gives CASSPIRRGVYEQYF.

This clonotype was observed a handful of times. This rearrangement joins TRBV20-1 to TRBJ2-3; 7 nucleotides line up with TRBD2. This CDR3 region has 16 residues. Germline lookup yields CDR1 DFQATT and CDR2 SNEGSKA (reference sequence). With 4 bases clipped from V and 4 bases from J, the junction kept 14 bases outside the gene matches. CDR3 DNA sequence: TGCAGTGCTAAGATCAAGCGGGAACGGGGACCAGATACGCAGTATTTT. Translated, it gives CSAKIKRERGPDTQYF.

This clonotype came up a few times. This sequence joins TRBV28 and TRBJ2-3; D call uncertain. V dropped 6 bases and J dropped 10 bases, with 29 bases sitting between them. Germline assignment: CDR1 MDHEN and CDR2 SYDVKM. CDR3 length: 17 amino acids. CDR3 nucleotide sequence: TGTGCCAGCAGCTCACCCCTATCGGCGTCCGGTCTCGGAGCGCAGTATTTT. Encoded protein: CASSSPLSASGLGAQYF.

This clonotype turned up a few times. The chain recombines TRBV7-3 with TRBJ2-5; 8 bases align to TRBD1. The CDR3 extends over 13 amino acids. J was trimmed by 5 bases and V by 4 bases; bases with no gene match: 3. CDR1 and CDR2 from the germline V gene are SGHTA and FQGTGA. The CDR3: CASSSTGEETQYF. The CDR3 coding sequence is TGTGCCAGCAGCTCGACAGGGGAGGAGACCCAGTACTTC. Supplemented by reference TRBV7-3 and TRBJ2-5, the full variable domain reads GAGVSQTPSNKVTEKGKYVELRCDPISGHTALYWYRQSLGQGPEFLIYFQGTGAADDSGLPNDRFFAVRPEGSVSTLKIQRTERGDSAVYLCASSSTGEETQYFGPGTRLLVL.

This clonotype has a handful of counts. The chain links TRBV7-2 to TRBJ2-7, with D perhaps matching TRBD1 (5 bases). The CDR3 spans 13 residues. V was clipped by 4 bases and J by 7 bases, with 14 bases between them. Germline CDR1 is SGHTA and CDR2 is FQGNSA. The CDR3 spells CASSSDGASEQYF. DNA of the CDR3: TGTGCCAGCAGCTCAGATGGGGCTAGTGAGCAGTACTTC.

The rearrangement uses TRBV7-2 and TRBJ2-3; 11 nucleotides align to TRBD1. Per germline, CDR1 SGHTA and CDR2 FQGNSA. This CDR3 contains 15 residues. Trimming at V came to 5 bases and at J to 5 bases, leaving 6 bases not matched to a gene. CDR3 sequence reads: CASSPDRGRIDTQYF. The CDR3 bases are TGTGCCAGCAGCCCGGACAGGGGGCGCATAGATACGCAGTATTTT. Together with reference TRBV7-2 and TRBJ2-3, the CDR3 gives the full variable domain: GAGVSQSPSNKVTEKGKDVELRCDPISGHTALYWYRQSLGQGLEFLIYFQGNSAPDKSGLPSDRFSAERTGGSVSTLTIQRTQQEDSAVYLCASSPDRGRIDTQYFGPGTRLTVL.